These T cell receptor beta chains were read from a single sample in a study of OX40 agonist ivuxolimab in advanced cancers. The table came from immunoSEQ multiplex PCR; TCRdb's copy has only in-frame clones and leaves some out. The sample contains over 45,000 clones, 80% to 90% of which appear only once. The specimen comprised CD4+ or CD8+ T cells sorted from blood, sampled in a trial of the OX40 agonist ivuxolimab. The receptors were sampled from an adult with an advanced solid tumor such as melanoma, head and neck, liver or kidney cancer. Both conserved end residues are part of each CDR3. Each record gives: J gene, V gene, clone size, D gene, CDR3 DNA, CDR3 protein. D genes are given only for firm matches. Some rows have no size entry. The others give once, few or many, or a class for an expanded clone.

>TRBJ2-7|TRBV6-1|NA|NA
TGTGCCAGCAGTGCTCGGGAGCAGGTCTACGAGCAGTACTTC
CASSAREQVYEQYF
>TRBJ2-5|TRBV4-1|NA|TRBD2
TGCGCCAGCAGCCAAGAGACAGCGGGAGGCCTAGAGACCCAGTACTTC
CASSQETAGGLETQYF
>TRBJ2-7|TRBV6-5|NA|TRBD2
TGTGCCAGCACCAGAGCGGGGGCCTCCTACGAGCAGTACTTC
CASTRAGASYEQYF
>TRBJ2-5|TRBV5-1|NA|NA
TGCGCCAGCAGCTTAGTCGGAGAGACCCAGTACTTC
CASSLVGETQYF
>TRBJ2-4|TRBV7-2|few|TRBD1
TGTGCCAGCAGCTTAGGGGGGGACAGGGGAGCCAAAAACATTCAGTACTTC
CASSLGGDRGAKNIQYF
>TRBJ2-1|TRBV19|NA|NA
TGTGCCAGTAGTAGCGGGGCGAGCTCCTACAATGAGCAGTTCTTC
CASSSGASSYNEQFF
>TRBJ2-3|TRBV7-9|NA|TRBD2
TGTGCCAGCAGCTTCCTAGCGGGAGTGGGAGATACGCAGTATTTT
CASSFLAGVGDTQYF
>TRBJ2-7|TRBV5-5|NA|NA
TGTGCCAGCGGAGGGTACTCCTACGAGCAGTACTTC
CASGGYSYEQYF
>TRBJ2-7|TRBV7-7|NA|TRBD2
TGTGCCAGCAGCCGTCATAGCGGGAGCTACGAGCAGTACTTC
CASSRHSGSYEQYF
>TRBJ2-2|TRBV7-3|once|TRBD2
TGTGCCAGCAGTTCTCAGGGACTAGCTAGGACCGGGGAGCTGTTTTTT
CASSSQGLARTGELFF
>TRBJ1-4|TRBV7-9|NA|NA
TGTGCCAGCAGCCCCTACCGGAGTGCAACTAATGAAAAACTGTTTTTT
CASSPYRSATNEKLFF
>TRBJ2-7|TRBV27|NA|TRBD2
TGTGCCAGCAGTTTCTCTAGCGGGCTACCCTACGAGCAGTACTTC
CASSFSSGLPYEQYF
>TRBJ1-3|TRBV9|NA|TRBD1
TGTGCCAGCAGCGCCGGGACAGTGATCTCTGGAAACACCATATATTTT
CASSAGTVISGNTIYF
>TRBJ2-5|TRBV11-2|once|NA
TGTGCCAGCAGCCTTACTAGCCCCCAGGAGACCCAGTACTTC
CASSLTSPQETQYF
>TRBJ2-2|TRBV6-1|NA|NA
TGTGCCAGCAGTGAAGGGGGGGCGTCCGGGGAGCTGTTTTTT
CASSEGGASGELFF
>TRBJ2-7|TRBV7-2|NA|NA
TGTGCCAGCAGCTTAGCGGGCTTTAACGAGCAGTACTTC
CASSLAGFNEQYF
>TRBJ2-7|TRBV11-2|NA|NA
TGTGCCAGCAGCCCGGGGAGGAATGGCTGGGAGCAGTACTTC
CASSPGRNGWEQYF
>TRBJ2-1|TRBV19|NA|NA
TGTGCCAGTAGCGATCTCCCCGGGGGTTTCAATGAGCAGTTCTTC
CASSDLPGGFNEQFF
>TRBJ1-1|TRBV28|NA|NA
TGTGCCAGCAGTTTCCCGGTCCTGAACACTGAAGCTTTCTTT
CASSFPVLNTEAFF
>TRBJ1-6|TRBV6-5|once|NA
TGTGCCAGCAGTTACTCGAGATCTGATTCACCCCTCCACTTT
CASSYSRSDSPLHF
>TRBJ2-7|TRBV6-6|NA|NA
TGTGCCAGCACCCGGGACGTCGTAGGCGAGCAGTACTTC
CASTRDVVGEQYF
>TRBJ2-2|TRBV19|NA|TRBD2
TGTGCCGTAGCGGGACTTAACACCGGGGAGCTGTTTTTT
CAVAGLNTGELFF
>TRBJ2-5|TRBV5-1|NA|TRBD2
TGCGCCAGCAGCCCTGAGGGTAGCGGGGGACCGGAGACCCAGTACTTC
CASSPEGSGGPETQYF
>TRBJ1-4|TRBV5-6|NA|NA
TGTGCCAGCAGTTTTGAGGGGAAACTGTTTTTT
CASSFEGKLFF
>TRBJ1-1|TRBV18|NA|TRBD1
TGTGCCAGCTCAGGCCCAATTACAGGGGGCGTAGGAGCTTTCTTT
CASSGPITGGVGAFF
>TRBJ2-6|TRBV4-2|few|NA
TGTGCCAGCAGCCCGGGACAACCCTCTGGGGCCAACGTCCTGACTTTC
CASSPGQPSGANVLTF
>TRBJ2-3|TRBV23-1|once|NA
TGCGCCAGCAGTCAATCAGGGGGAGGCACAGATACGCAGTATTTT
CASSQSGGGTDTQYF
>TRBJ2-5|TRBV4-2|NA|NA
TGTGCCAGCAGCCAAGGAGCGGGAGAGACCCAGTACTTC
CASSQGAGETQYF
>TRBJ1-2|TRBV11-2|NA|TRBD1
TGTGCCAGCAGCCCCCAGGGGGGGAATGGCTACACCTTC
CASSPQGGNGYTF
>TRBJ2-2|TRBV18|once|NA
TGTGCCAGCTCACCACAGGACACAGGGGAGCTGTTTTTT
CASSPQDTGELFF
>TRBJ1-5|TRBV27|NA|NA
TGTGCCAGCAGTTATAGGGGTCGGCAGCCCCAGCATTTT
CASSYRGRQPQHF
>TRBJ2-1|TRBV7-2|NA|NA
TGTGCCAGCAGCCCTAACCGTGTGGGACTCGGGCACAATGAGCAGTTCTTC
CASSPNRVGLGHNEQFF
>TRBJ1-6|TRBV7-3|few|TRBD1
TGTGCCAGCAGCTTAGCTCCAGGGGGATATTCACCCCTCCACTTT
CASSLAPGGYSPLHF
>TRBJ2-4|TRBV30|NA|NA
TGTGCCTGGAGTGTTCAGGGGAAAAACATTCAGTACTTC
CAWSVQGKNIQYF